Here is one T cell receptor beta chain with its context. There is no known antigen for this receptor. Per-base qualities were not stored, and no clone one base away is much larger. This specimen belongs to a study of prognosis after radiotherapy for stage I lung cancer (TCRdb year 2021). Broadly, across the study: Fewer than 20 stage I NSCLC patients were enrolled in Nanjing, China, between early 2018 and 2019. Some 15 patients had newly diagnosed primary stage I lung tumors, and a few had oligometastatic NSCLC after surgical resection of the primary tumor. Four of the 19 patients developed distant metastases after SBRT, at a median of about seven months; the other 15 showed no significant progression. Concurrent therapy was not administered to any patient alongside SBRT. The cohort comprised 13 men and several women with a median age of approximately 70 years, ranging from roughly 53 to 85 years. Tumor histology was squamous cell carcinoma in seven patients and adenocarcinoma in some 13. For each of the 20 or so patients, one blood sample was taken before SBRT and one after, so the study sequenced some 40 samples in total. All patients were considered medically inoperable, owing to comorbidities in 11 to 13 and refusal of surgery in seven or eight. Peripheral blood TCR beta repertoires were profiled in stage I NSCLC patients before and after stereotactic body radiotherapy, and the study then linked these repertoires to distant failure. SBRT was given in 3 to 5 fractions with a biologically effective dose of at least 100 Gy, using image-guided IMRT or VMAT.

The TCR beta CDR3 region was amplified from genomic DNA by two rounds of multiplex PCR. The first PCR round used primers specific to each TRBV and TRBJ gene, and the primer sequences were filed in Chinese patent CN105087789A. Universal primers were used in the second round of PCR. The Roche High Pure PCR Template Preparation Kit was used to extract genomic DNA from the frozen PBMCs. Paired-end sequencing with 151 bp reads was performed on the libraries using an Illumina HiSeq 3000. Under the source paper's analysis protocol: CutAdapt was used to discard raw reads that did not contain the multiplex PCR primer sequences. Using PEAR, the high-quality paired reads were merged into contigs. By alignment to reference sequences, MiXCR assigned TRB V, D and J gene segments to each contig. CDR3 sequences were clustered by base quality and sequence similarity to remove sequencing errors. Diversity was calculated as Shannon entropy divided by the natural log of the number of productive TCR sequences. To get clonality, Shannon entropy was divided by the natural log of the number of unique clonotypes, and that result was subtracted from one. The Youden index of ROC curves was used to select progression-free survival cut-offs for repertoire metrics, and analyses were performed in R 3.5.3. The public reads were quality trimmed at Q25 with fastp and then assembled into clones with MiXCR by TCRdb, keeping productive beta chains. Every distinct CDR3 protein forms one entry, paired with its most common genes and DNA. TCRdb's processing, not the authors' own work, is the source of the V and J calls. The sample profile shows fewer than 25,000 distinct CDR3 sequences; about three fifths of them were found once. The top ten clonotypes cover 25% to 30% of the sample.

Relative to germline, V is 6 bases shorter and J is 12 bases shorter, with 15 bases between their ends. The CDR3 spans 11 residues, from the cysteine through the phenylalanine. Solely the CDR3 DNA is kept, with 33 bases framed from the first base. Reading the germline V gene (reference sequence) gives CDR1 SGHAT and CDR2 FQDESV. Findings and caveats that apply to the study as a whole: No adjustment for multiple comparisons was applied to any of the reported P values. The small cohort and short follow-up limited the study, so independent validation of the findings is needed. Post-SBRT Shannon entropy and its change from baseline were lower in patients who developed distant metastases; baseline Shannon entropy was not associated with metastases. A decrease in unique TCR clone counts was observed after SBRT (median approximately 9,800 before versus around 6,900 after; Wilcoxon paired P=0.011). No determination of tumor specificity was made for expanded TCR clones. Differences by metastasis status were reportedly seen in TRBV and TRBJ usage frequencies, involving two V genes at baseline and, after SBRT, roughly nine V genes and two J genes.

All patients had node-negative disease on CT and PET/CT, and none had a history of other malignancies or prior chemotherapy or radiotherapy. At each of the two time points, six milliliters of peripheral venous blood were collected into EDTA tubes. PBMCs were isolated by Ficoll-Paque Plus density-gradient centrifugation. Immediately after collection, samples were stored at -80 degrees C until analysis. Sample: PBMCs, taken before or after stereotactic body radiation therapy (not recorded which). The clonotype originates from a donor aged 50 or older with non-small cell lung cancer. Recombination connected TRBV11-1 to TRBJ2-7, and the D gene may be TRBD2, 5 bases matching. The nucleotides are TGTGCCAGCAGACGGACTCTTGGACTGTACTTC. It specifies CASRRTLGLYF.